This T cell receptor (beta chain) was profiled in a study of blood T cell repertoires in COVID-19. Study-level background: PBMCs, B-cell-depleted T cells, or T cells were the source of the cDNA or gDNA that made up the material.

The data were produced by immunoSEQ multiplex PCR, yet TCRdb's version contains in-frame clones alone and is incomplete. Of hundreds of thousands of clones in the sample, 80% to 90% were seen once. This study enrolled people aged about 18 to 90 from roughly 22 US geographic areas. This CDR3 region has 16 residues. V shed 4 bases, J shed 2 bases, and the junction held 4 bases outside the gene matches. CDR1 is SGHAT, CDR2 FQNNGV, per germline. The rearrangement uses TRBV11-2 and TRBJ2-3, with 12 positions matching TRBD2. The sequence derives from a woman aged 18 to 35 who had recovered from COVID-19. The sample taken for sequencing was PBMCs or T cells enriched from blood (not recorded which). CDR3 DNA: TGTGCCAGCAGCTCCACTAGCGGGGGGCCCACAGATACGCAGTATTTT. It specifies CASSSTSGGPTDTQYF. The whole variable domain, filled in from reference TRBV11-2 and TRBJ2-3, reads EAGVAQSPRYKIIEKRQSVAFWCNPISGHATLYWYQQILGQGPKLLIQFQNNGVVDDSQLPKDRFSAERLKGVDSTLKIQPAKLEDSAVYLCASSSTSGGPTDTQYFGPGTRLTVL.